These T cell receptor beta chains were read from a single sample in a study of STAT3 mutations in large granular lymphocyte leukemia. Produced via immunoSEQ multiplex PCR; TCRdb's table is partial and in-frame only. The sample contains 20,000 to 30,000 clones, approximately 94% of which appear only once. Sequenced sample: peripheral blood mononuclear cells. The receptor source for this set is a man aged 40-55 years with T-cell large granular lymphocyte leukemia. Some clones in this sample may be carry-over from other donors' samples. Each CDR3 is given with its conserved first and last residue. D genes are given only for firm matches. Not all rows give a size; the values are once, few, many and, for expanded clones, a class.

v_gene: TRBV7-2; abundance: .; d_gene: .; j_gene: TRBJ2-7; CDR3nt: TGTGCCAGCAGCCCCCCCCGGGACGAGCAGTACTTC; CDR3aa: CASSPPRDEQYF
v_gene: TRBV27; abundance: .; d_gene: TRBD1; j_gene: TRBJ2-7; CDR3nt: TGTGCCAGCAGTTCTCCCGGGACAGGGTCGTACGAGCAGTACTTC; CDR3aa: CASSSPGTGSYEQYF
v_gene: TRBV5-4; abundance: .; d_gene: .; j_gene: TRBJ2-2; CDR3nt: TGTGCCAGCAGCAATACCGGGTCCGGGGAGCTGTTTTTT; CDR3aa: CASSNTGSGELFF
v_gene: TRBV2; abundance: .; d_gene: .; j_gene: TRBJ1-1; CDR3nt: TGTGCCAGCCTACAGGACCCGGTCACTGAAGCTTTCTTT; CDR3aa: CASLQDPVTEAFF
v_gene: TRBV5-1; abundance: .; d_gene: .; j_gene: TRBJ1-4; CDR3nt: TGCGCCAGCAGCTACCAAGGAAATAATGAAAAACTGTTTTTT; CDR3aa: CASSYQGNNEKLFF
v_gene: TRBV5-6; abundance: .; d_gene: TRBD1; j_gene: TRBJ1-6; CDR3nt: TGTGCCAGCAGCTTGGCCAACGGACAGGGGAATTCACCCCTCCACTTT; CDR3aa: CASSLANGQGNSPLHF
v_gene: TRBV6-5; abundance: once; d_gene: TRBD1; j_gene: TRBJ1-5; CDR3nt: TGTGCCAGCAGACCTGCTACAGGGGGGGCCCAGCATTTT; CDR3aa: CASRPATGGAQHF
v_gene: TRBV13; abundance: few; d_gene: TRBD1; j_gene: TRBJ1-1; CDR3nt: TGTGCCAGCAGCCACGGGACAGCGAACACTGAAGCTTTCTTT; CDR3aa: CASSHGTANTEAFF
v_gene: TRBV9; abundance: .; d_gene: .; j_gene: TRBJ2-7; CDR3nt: TGTGCCAGCAGCGTAGGCGTCTCATCTAGCTCCTACGAGCAGTACTTC; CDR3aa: CASSVGVSSSSYEQYF
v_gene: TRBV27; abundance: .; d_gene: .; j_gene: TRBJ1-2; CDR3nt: TGTGCCAGCAGACCTTTAGGGCTTACAGCCACCCCTGTTGGGTATGGCTACACCTTC; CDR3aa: CASRPLGLTATPVGYGYTF
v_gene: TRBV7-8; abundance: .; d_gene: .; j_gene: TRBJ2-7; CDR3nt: TGTGCCAGCAGCTCGGACGGGTTAGACTACGAGCAGTACTTC; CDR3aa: CASSSDGLDYEQYF
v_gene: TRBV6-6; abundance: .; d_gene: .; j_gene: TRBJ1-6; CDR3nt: TGTGCCAGCAGTTACCAGAATTCACCCCTCCACTTT; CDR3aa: CASSYQNSPLHF
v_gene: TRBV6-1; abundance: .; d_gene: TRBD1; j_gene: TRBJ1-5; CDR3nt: TGTGCCAGCAGATGGGACAGGGGACCTCAGCCCCAGCATTTT; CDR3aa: CASRWDRGPQPQHF
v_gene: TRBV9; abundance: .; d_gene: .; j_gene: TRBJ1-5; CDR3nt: TGTGCCAGCAGCGTAGCCGGGGGGCGAAATCAGCCCCAGCATTTT; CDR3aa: CASSVAGGRNQPQHF
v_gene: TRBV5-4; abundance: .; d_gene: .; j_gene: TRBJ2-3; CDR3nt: TGTGCCAGCAGCTTGGATCTCCGTTCTAGCACAGATACGCAGTATTTT; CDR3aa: CASSLDLRSSTDTQYF
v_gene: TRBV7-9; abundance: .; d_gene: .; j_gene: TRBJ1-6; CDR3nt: TGTGCCAGCAGCTTAGCGGAGGCAGGGCCTTGGTCACCCCTCCACTTT; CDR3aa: CASSLAEAGPWSPLHF
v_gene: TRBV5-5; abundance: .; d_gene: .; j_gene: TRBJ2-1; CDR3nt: TGTGCCAGCAGGTCCGGTGGCCTTAGCTCCTACAATGAGCAGTTCTTC; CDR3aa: CASRSGGLSSYNEQFF
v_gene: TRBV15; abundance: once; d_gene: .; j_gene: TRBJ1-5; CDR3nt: TGTGCCACCAGCAGAGTCCCAAGGAGCGTCGATAGCAATCAGCCCCAGCATTTT; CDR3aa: CATSRVPRSVDSNQPQHF
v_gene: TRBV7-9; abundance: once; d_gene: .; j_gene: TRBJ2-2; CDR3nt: TGTGCCAGCGCCCCAGGGTCAGGGCGGGACACCGGGGAGCTGTTTTTT; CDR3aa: CASAPGSGRDTGELFF
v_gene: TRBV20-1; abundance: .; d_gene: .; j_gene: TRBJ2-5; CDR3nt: TGCAGTGCAACGGACGAGACCCAGTACTTC; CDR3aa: CSATDETQYF
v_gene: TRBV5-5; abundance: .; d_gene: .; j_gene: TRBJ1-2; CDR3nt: TGTGCCAGCAGCATTACAGGCTCCCCTAACTATGGCTACACCTTC; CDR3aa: CASSITGSPNYGYTF
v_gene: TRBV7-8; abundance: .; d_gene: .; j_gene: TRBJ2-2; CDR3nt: TGTGCCAGCACCATAGAGAACACCGGGGAGCTGTTTTTT; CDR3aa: CASTIENTGELFF
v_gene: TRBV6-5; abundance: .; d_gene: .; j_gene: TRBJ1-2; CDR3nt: TGTGCCAGCACCAACAGCCGTGAGTTTTATGGCTACACCTTC; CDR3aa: CASTNSREFYGYTF
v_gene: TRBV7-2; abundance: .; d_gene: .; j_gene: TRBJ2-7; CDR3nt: TGTGCCAGCAGTTCCGGGCACATAACCTACGAGCAGTACTTC; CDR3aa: CASSSGHITYEQYF
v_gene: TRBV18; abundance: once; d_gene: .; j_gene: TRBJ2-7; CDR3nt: TGTGCCAGCTCACCAGTCGCAGGCTCCTACGAGCAGTACTTC; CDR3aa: CASSPVAGSYEQYF
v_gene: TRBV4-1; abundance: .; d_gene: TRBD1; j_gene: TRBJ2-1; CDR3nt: TGCGCCAGCAGCCAAGGGACAGGGCACAATGAGCAGTTCTTC; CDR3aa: CASSQGTGHNEQFF
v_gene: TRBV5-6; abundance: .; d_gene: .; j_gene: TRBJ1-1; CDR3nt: TGTGCCAGCAGCTTTCTAGCGGATACGGAGGCTTTCTTT; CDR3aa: CASSFLADTEAFF
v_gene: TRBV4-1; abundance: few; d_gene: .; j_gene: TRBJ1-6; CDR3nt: TGCGCCAGCAGCCAAGATTGGTCACGGGATTCACCCCTCCACTTT; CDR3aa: CASSQDWSRDSPLHF
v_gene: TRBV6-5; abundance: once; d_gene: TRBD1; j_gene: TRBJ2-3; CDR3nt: TGTGCCAGCAGTTACTCCGGGACAGGGGGAGATACGCAGTATTTT; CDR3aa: CASSYSGTGGDTQYF
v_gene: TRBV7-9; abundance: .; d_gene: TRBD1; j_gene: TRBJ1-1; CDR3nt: TGTGCCAAGGACAGGGGCCCGGACACTGAAGCTTTCTTT; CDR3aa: CAKDRGPDTEAFF
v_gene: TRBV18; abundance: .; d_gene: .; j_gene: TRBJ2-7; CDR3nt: TGTGCCAGCTCACCATCCGGGCAGAACTACGAGCAGTACTTC; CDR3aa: CASSPSGQNYEQYF
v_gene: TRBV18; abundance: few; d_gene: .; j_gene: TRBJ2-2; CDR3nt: TGTGCCAGCTCACCGGGAGTGCAGATCGGGGAGCTGTTTTTT; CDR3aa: CASSPGVQIGELFF
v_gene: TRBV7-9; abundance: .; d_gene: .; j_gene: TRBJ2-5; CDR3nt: TGTGCCAGCAGCTTAGAAAGCGTGGAGACCCAGTACTTC; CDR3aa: CASSLESVETQYF
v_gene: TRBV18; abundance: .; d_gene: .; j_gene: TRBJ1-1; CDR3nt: TGTGCCAGCTCATCCCAGGGGATGAACACTGAAGCTTTCTTT; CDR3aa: CASSSQGMNTEAFF
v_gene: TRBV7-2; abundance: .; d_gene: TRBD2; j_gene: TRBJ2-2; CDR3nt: TGTGCCAGCAGCTTAGCGGTTAGCGGGGGGGCCGCCGGGGAGCTGTTTTTT; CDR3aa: CASSLAVSGGAAGELFF
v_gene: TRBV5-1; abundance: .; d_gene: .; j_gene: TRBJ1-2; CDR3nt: TGCGCCAGCAGCTTGGCCCGTACAGGGAGGGACGGCTACACCTTC; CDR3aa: CASSLARTGRDGYTF
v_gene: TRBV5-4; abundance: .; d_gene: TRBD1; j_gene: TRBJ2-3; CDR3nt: TGTGCCAGCAGCTTGGGACCAGGGACAGGGAGTACAGATACGCAGTATTTT; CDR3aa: CASSLGPGTGSTDTQYF
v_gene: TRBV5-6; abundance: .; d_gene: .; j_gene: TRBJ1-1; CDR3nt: TGTGCCAGCAGCTGGGGGAAAACTGAAGCTTTCTTT; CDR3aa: CASSWGKTEAFF
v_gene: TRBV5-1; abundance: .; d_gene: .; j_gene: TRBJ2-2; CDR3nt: TGCGCCAGCAGCCCGGTCGCTGGAAACACCGGGGAGCTGTTTTTT; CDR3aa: CASSPVAGNTGELFF